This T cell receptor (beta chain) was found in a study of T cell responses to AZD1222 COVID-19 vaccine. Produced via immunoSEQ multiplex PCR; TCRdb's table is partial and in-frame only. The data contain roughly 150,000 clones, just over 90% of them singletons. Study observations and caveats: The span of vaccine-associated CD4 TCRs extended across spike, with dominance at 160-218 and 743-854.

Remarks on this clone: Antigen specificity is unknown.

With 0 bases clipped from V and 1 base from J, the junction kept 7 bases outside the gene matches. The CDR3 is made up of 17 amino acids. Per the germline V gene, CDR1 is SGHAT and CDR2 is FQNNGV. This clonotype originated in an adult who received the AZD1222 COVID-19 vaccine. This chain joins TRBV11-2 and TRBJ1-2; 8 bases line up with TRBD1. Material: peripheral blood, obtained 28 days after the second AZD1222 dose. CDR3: CASSLDGTGRVNYGYTF. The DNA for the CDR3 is TGTGCCAGCAGCTTAGATGGGACAGGCCGGGTTAACTATGGCTACACCTTC. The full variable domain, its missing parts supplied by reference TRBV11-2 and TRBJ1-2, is EAGVAQSPRYKIIEKRQSVAFWCNPISGHATLYWYQQILGQGPKLLIQFQNNGVVDDSQLPKDRFSAERLKGVDSTLKIQPAKLEDSAVYLCASSLDGTGRVNYGYTFGSGTRLTVV.